Each of the 18 T cell receptor beta chains below was sequenced from the same sample in a study of blood T cell repertoires in COVID-19. Measured with immunoSEQ multiplex PCR; TCRdb has only the in-frame clones, and not every one. This table has 80,000 to 100,000 clones, 80% appearing once. Sample: peripheral blood. Receptor source: a human donor in a cohort sampled during active COVID-19.

The chain is built from TRBV5-1 and TRBJ2-7; TRBD2 matches at 16 bases. The ends lost 4 bases at V and 5 bases at J; junction bases unmatched: 9. The length of the CDR3 is 17 residues. Germline lookup yields CDR1 SGHRS and CDR2 YFSETQ. The CDR3 DNA reads TGCGCCAGCAGCCCGGGACTAGCGGGAGGGCCGCAGAACGAGCAGTACTTC. Residues: CASSPGLAGGPQNEQYF.

V and J are TRBV5-4 and TRBJ1-4; tentatively, D is TRBD1 (6 bases). Germline V CDR1 and CDR2: SGHNT, YYREEE (reference sequence). Trimming cost V 1 base and J 7 bases, with 8 bases left between them. CDR3 size: 13 residues. The CDR3 DNA is TGTGCCAGCAGCTTGCGAGGGGGTGAAAAACTGTTTTTT. Protein: CASSLRGGEKLFF.

The chain uses TRBV7-2 and TRBJ2-1, with 9 bases identical to TRBD2. The CDR3 is made up of 17 amino acids. V lost 4 bases, J lost 0 bases, and 7 bases stayed unmatched. The V gene's germline CDR1 is SGHTA and CDR2 FQGNSA. CDR3 DNA sequence: TGTGCCAGCAGCTCACGGACTAGCGTTAGCTCCTACAATGAGCAGTTCTTC. Protein product: CASSSRTSVSSYNEQFF.

This sequence joins TRBV5-5 and TRBJ2-1; 8 nucleotides match TRBD1. J gave up 4 bases and V 0 bases, and 6 bases lay outside the gene matches. In germline, CDR1 is SGHKS, CDR2 YYEKEE (reference sequence). CDR3 size: 16 residues. DNA of the CDR3: TGTGCCAGCAGCTTGGATGGTCAGGGGGCTTACAATGAGCAGTTCTTC. It encodes CASSLDGQGAYNEQFF.

The chain joins TRBV27 to TRBJ2-7; unclear D gene. V lost 3 bases to trimming and J lost 4 bases, with 10 bases between them. The CDR3 spans 13 residues. Per germline, CDR1 MNHEY and CDR2 SMNVEV (reference sequence). In nucleotides, the CDR3 is TGTGCCAGCAGTTTTAACGGAGCATACGAGCAGTACTTC. It is translated as CASSFNGAYEQYF.

This chain links TRBV12-5 with TRBJ2-5; 12 bases map to TRBD2. Per germline, CDR1 LGHNT and CDR2 FRNRAP. This CDR3 is 14 amino acids long. The junction had 4 bases not matched to a gene; V was cut back by 10 bases and J by 1 base. Written as DNA, the CDR3 is TGTGCTAAACGACTAGCGGGAGCCCAAGAGACCCAGTACTTC. It yields the protein CAKRLAGAQETQYF.

The chain joins TRBV4-2 to TRBJ2-7; tentative D call: TRBD2 (5 bases). Germline V lookup: CDR1 LGHNA, CDR2 YNFKEQ. V was trimmed by 0 bases and J by 7 bases, leaving 16 bases between them. CDR3 length: 15 amino acids. CDR3 amino acids: CASSQEVAPGREQYF. CDR3 bases: TGTGCCAGCAGCCAAGAGGTAGCGCCTGGTAGGGAGCAGTACTTC.

This clone was seen more than once but under ten times. The rearrangement uses TRBV27 and TRBJ2-7, with TRBD1 as a possible D gene (6 bases). The germline gives CDR1 MNHEY, CDR2 SMNVEV (reference sequence). The CDR3 runs 13 residues. V lost 4 bases and J lost 3, with 10 bases in between. CDR3 DNA sequence: TGTGCCAGCAGTTCAGTACAGGGCTACGAGCAGTACTTC. It is translated as CASSSVQGYEQYF.

Only one count was recorded for this clone. This sequence joins TRBV7-9 and TRBJ1-6, with 9 bases lining up with TRBD1. V trimming: 6 bases; J trimming: 5 bases; junction bases outside the gene matches: 5. The CDR3 extends over 15 amino acids. The germline V gene has CDR1 SEHNR and CDR2 FQNEAQ (reference sequence). CDR3: CASRTTGGNNSPLHF. The DNA for the CDR3 is TGTGCCAGCAGAACCACAGGGGGCAATAATTCACCCCTCCACTTT.

The J gene is TRBJ1-2, the V gene TRBV10-3, with a tentative D call TRBD1 (5 bases). With 0 bases removed from V and 7 bases from J, the gap between germline ends came to 15 bases. Germline V lookup: CDR1 ENHRY, CDR2 SYGVKD. The CDR3 has 15 amino acids. The CDR3 bases are TGTGCCATCAGTGAGTCAGGGCAGGGTAGGAGTGGCTACACCTTC. Translated: CAISESGQGRSGYTF.

This clone has only a few counts. The CDR3 is CASSQERTRSAYEQYF. CDR3 coding DNA: TGCGCCAGCAGCCAAGAAAGGACTCGTTCAGCCTACGAGCAGTACTTC. This chain uses TRBV4-1 with TRBJ2-7; a weak D match, TRBD2 (5 bases). In germline, CDR1 is MGHRA, CDR2 YSYEKL. Trimming cost V 0 bases and J 2 bases, with 14 bases left between them. The CDR3 has 16 residues.

The chain is built from TRBV27 and TRBJ1-6; 7 bases are a match to TRBD1. The CDR3 covers 19 residues. V shed 10 bases and J 1 base; nucleotides not matched to a gene: 19. CDR1 MNHEY and CDR2 SMNVEV come from the germline V gene (reference sequence). The CDR3, as DNA: TGTGCCACCAACAGAGAGGGACAGCGAATCGGTTCCTATAATTCACCCCTCCACTTT. Residues: CATNREGQRIGSYNSPLHF.

As concerns this clone: Lacking the conserved final phenylalanine or tryptophan, this CDR3 likely reflects a read error. It is unclear where the CDR3 begins or ends on the DNA, so no DNA is shown, and the CDR3 is as TCRdb lists it. V gene TRBV6-5 combines with J gene TRBJ1-2; the table's D gene call, TRBD1, was not cross checked with the DNA. CDR1 and CDR2 (germline): MNHEY, SVGAGI. Both ends counted, the CDR3 spans 12 residues. CDR3: CASRIGDTVKGC.

The J gene is TRBJ1-6, the V gene TRBV7-9; no definite D call. Germline CDR1 is SEHNR and CDR2 is FQNEAQ (reference sequence). This CDR3 has 15 amino acids. Trimming shortened V by 2 bases and J by 3 bases, and 8 bases separated the two germline ends. The CDR3 loop reads CASSLTAVYNSPLHF. The DNA of the CDR3 is TGTGCCAGCAGCTTAACAGCCGTCTATAATTCACCCCTCCACTTT.

The chain has TRBV7-7 and TRBJ2-1, with TRBD2 matching over 10 bases. The germline V gene encodes CDR1 SSHAT and CDR2 FNYEAQ (reference sequence). Unmatched junction bases numbered 10, after V lost 5 bases and J lost 9 bases. CDR3 size: 15 residues. In DNA form, the CDR3 reads TGTGCCAGCAGCCCCGGGCTAGCGGGAGCGGGTGAGCAGTTCTTC. It is translated as CASSPGLAGAGEQFF.

This sequence joins TRBV7-2 and TRBJ1-1; TRBD1 is a possible D gene (5 bases). Germline values: CDR1 SGHTA, CDR2 FQGNSA. V gave up 4 bases and J gave up 4 bases, with 13 bases separating them. This CDR3 contains 14 residues. CDR3 residues: CASSSLGVGTEAFF. The DNA for the CDR3 is TGTGCCAGCAGCTCCTTAGGGGTAGGCACTGAAGCTTTCTTT. The entire variable domain, with the rest obtained from reference TRBV7-2 and TRBJ1-1, is as follows: GAGVSQSPSNKVTEKGKDVELRCDPISGHTALYWYRQSLGQGLEFLIYFQGNSAPDKSGLPSDRFSAERTGGSVSTLTIQRTQQEDSAVYLCASSSLGVGTEAFFGQGTRLTVV.

The table lists this clone with a count of one. V is TRBV24-1 and J is TRBJ2-7; TRBD1 matches 9 bases. This CDR3 has 14 residues. Germline V lookup: CDR1 KGHDR, CDR2 SFDVKD. V lost 4 bases and J lost 5; bases outside the gene matches: 5. The CDR3 DNA reads as TGTGCCACCAGTGACAAAACAGGGGGCCACGAGCAGTACTTC. Amino acids: CATSDKTGGHEQYF.

The chain employs TRBV6-5 and TRBJ2-1; 9 positions match TRBD1. Germline lookup yields CDR1 MNHEY and CDR2 SVGAGI. V dropped 7 bases and J dropped 1; count of bases not matched to a gene: 2. CDR3 size: 14 residues. CDR3 in amino acids: CASKDRGSYNEQFF. The CDR3 DNA reads TGTGCCAGCAAAGACAGGGGGTCCTACAATGAGCAGTTCTTC.